This TCR beta chain derives from a study of cytomegalovirus exposure and HLA in healthy donors. Germline V CDR1 and CDR2: PRHDT, FYEKMQ (reference sequence). The CDR3 length is 15 residues. J was trimmed by 5 bases and V by 5 bases; bases with no gene match: 9. 13 Jbeta primers and 60 Vbeta primers were used for the PCR. The table came from immunoSEQ multiplex PCR; TCRdb's copy has only in-frame clones and leaves some out. The repertoire holds about 200,000 clones, with about 88% as singletons. The source of this sequence is a woman in her 30s in good health and CMV-seronegative. The J gene is TRBJ2-7, the V gene TRBV13, with TRBD1 matching 10 bases. Sequences were obtained from PBMCs. The CDR3 sequence: CASSQFDRGLNEQYF. For the CDR3, the DNA is TGTGCCAGCAGCCAATTCGACAGGGGGCTGAACGAGCAGTACTTC.